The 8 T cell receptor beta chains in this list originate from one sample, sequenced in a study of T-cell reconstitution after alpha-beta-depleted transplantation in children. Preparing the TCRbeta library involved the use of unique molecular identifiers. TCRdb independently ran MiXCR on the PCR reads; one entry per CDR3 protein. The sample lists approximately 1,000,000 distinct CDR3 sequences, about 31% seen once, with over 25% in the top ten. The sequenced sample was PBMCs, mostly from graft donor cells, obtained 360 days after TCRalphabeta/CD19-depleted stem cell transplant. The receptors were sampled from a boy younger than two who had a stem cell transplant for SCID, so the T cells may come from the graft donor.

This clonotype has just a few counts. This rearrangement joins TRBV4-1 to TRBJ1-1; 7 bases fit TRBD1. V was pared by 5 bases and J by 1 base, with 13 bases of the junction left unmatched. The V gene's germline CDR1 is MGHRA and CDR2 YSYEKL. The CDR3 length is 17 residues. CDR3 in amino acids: CASSASSGGVGNTEAFF. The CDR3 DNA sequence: TGCGCCAGCAGCGCAAGCTCAGGGGGTGTGGGGAACACTGAAGCTTTCTTT.

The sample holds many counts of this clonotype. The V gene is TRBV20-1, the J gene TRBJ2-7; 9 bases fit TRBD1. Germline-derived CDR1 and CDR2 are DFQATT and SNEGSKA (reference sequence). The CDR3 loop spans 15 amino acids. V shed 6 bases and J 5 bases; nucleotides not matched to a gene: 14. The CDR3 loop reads CSAQPGTGTSDEQYF. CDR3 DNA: TGCAGTGCGCAACCCGGGACAGGGACGTCAGACGAGCAGTACTTC.

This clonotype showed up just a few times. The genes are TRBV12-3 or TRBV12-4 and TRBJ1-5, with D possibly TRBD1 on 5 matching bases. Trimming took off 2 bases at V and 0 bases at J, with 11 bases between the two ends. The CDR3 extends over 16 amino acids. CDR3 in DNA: TGTGCCAGCAGTTTAAAGGGGCATCCTAGCAATCAGCCCCAGCATTTT. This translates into CASSLKGHPSNQPQHF.

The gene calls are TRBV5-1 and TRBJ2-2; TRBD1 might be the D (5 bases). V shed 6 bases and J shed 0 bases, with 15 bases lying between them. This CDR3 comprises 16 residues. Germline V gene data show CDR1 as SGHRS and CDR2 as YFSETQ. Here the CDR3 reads CASTPGRVTNTGELFF. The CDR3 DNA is TGCGCCAGCACCCCCGGCAGGGTTACGAACACCGGGGAGCTGTTTTTT.

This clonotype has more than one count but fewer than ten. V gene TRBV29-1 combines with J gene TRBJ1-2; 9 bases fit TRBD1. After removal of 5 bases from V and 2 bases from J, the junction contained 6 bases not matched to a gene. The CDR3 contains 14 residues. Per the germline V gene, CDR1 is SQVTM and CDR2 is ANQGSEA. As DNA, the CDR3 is TGCAGCGTTTCTTCCGGGACAGGGAACTATGGCTACACCTTC. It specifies CSVSSGTGNYGYTF.

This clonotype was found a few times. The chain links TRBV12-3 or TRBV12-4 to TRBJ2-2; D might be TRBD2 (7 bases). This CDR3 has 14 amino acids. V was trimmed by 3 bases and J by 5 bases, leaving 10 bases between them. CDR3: CASSFKGGTGELFF. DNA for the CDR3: TGTGCCAGCAGTTTTAAGGGGGGGACCGGGGAGCTGTTTTTT.

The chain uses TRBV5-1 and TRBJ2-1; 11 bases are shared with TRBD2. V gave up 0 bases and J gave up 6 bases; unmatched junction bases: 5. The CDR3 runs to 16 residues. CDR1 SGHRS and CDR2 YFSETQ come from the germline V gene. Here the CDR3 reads CASSLGVAGGPNEQFF. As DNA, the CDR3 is TGCGCCAGCAGCTTGGGCGTAGCGGGGGGGCCCAATGAGCAGTTCTTC.

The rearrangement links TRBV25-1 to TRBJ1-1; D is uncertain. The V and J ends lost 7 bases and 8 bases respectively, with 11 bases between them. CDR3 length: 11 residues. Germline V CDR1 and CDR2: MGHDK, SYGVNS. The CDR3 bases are TGTGCCAGCACCCGCAGGTTCGAAGCTTTCTTT. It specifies CASTRRFEAFF.